This T cell receptor beta chain was found in a study of blood T cell repertoires in COVID-19. For the study at large: PBMCs, B-cell-depleted T cells, or T cells were the source of the cDNA or gDNA that made up the material.

Libraries were prepared by immunoSEQ multiplex PCR; TCRdb keeps only in-frame clonotypes and omits some of them. The sample includes 50,000 to 55,000 clones, roughly 91% of them seen just once. V lost 9 bases, J lost 6 bases, and 14 bases lay in between. This CDR3 is 12 amino acids long. Germline values: CDR1 LNHDA, CDR2 SQIVND (reference sequence). The receptor was isolated from a middle-aged man with active COVID-19. The sequenced material came from peripheral blood. The J gene is TRBJ1-2, the V gene TRBV19; TRBD1 is a possible D gene (6 bases). CDR3 residues: CARGVGGDGYTF. The DNA for the CDR3 is TGTGCCAGGGGAGTAGGGGGGGATGGCTACACCTTC. The full variable domain, with the rest looked up from reference TRBV19 and TRBJ1-2, is DGGITQSPKYLFRKEGQNVTLSCEQNLNHDAMYWYRQDPGQGLRLIYYSQIVNDFQKGDIAEGYSVSREKKESFPLTVTSAQKNPTAFYLCARGVGGDGYTFGSGTRLTVV.